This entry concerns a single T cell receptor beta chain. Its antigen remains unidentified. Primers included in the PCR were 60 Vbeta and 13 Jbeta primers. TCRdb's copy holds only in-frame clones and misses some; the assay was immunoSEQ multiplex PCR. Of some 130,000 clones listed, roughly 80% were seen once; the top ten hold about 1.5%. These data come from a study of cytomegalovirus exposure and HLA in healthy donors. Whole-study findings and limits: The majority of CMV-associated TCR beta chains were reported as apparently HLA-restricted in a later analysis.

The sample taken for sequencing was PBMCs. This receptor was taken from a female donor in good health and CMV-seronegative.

The CDR3 is CASTTGLAGRTDTQYF. The CDR3 region has the DNA TGTGCCAGCACCACCGGACTAGCGGGGCGCACAGATACGCAGTATTTT. The chain combines TRBV13 with TRBJ2-3; 12 bases are shared with TRBD2. Losses at the gene ends were 7 bases for V and 1 base for J; bases not matched to a gene: 6. The CDR3 runs 16 residues. The germline V gene has CDR1 PRHDT and CDR2 FYEKMQ (reference sequence). Variable domain in full (rest from reference TRBV13 and TRBJ2-3): AAGVIQSPRHLIKEKRETATLKCYPIPRHDTVYWYQQGPGQDPQFLISFYEKMQSDKGSIPDRFSAQQFSDYHSELNMSSLELGDSALYFCASTTGLAGRTDTQYFGPGTRLTVL.